One and the same sample provided the 3 T cell receptor beta chains below, sequenced in a study of identical twins. Using its own MiXCR run on the 5' RACE reads, TCRdb lists one record per CDR3 protein. This sample has 410,000 or so distinct CDR3 sequences, with roughly 20% found just once. The sample taken for sequencing was naive T cells sorted from blood. The receptors shown here come from a man in his forties or fifties in good health.

This clonotype was seen a few times. The CDR3 nucleotides read TGTGCCAGCAGCCACGGCGCCGCGAACACCGGGGAGCTGTTTTTT. This translates into CASSHGAANTGELFF. V is TRBV4-2 and J is TRBJ2-2; no definite D call. The CDR3 sequence is 15 residues long. Trimming took off 3 bases at V and 0 bases at J, with 8 bases between the two ends. The germline V gene encodes CDR1 LGHNA and CDR2 YNFKEQ.

The V call is TRBV5-1, the J call TRBJ1-2, with 8 bases lining up with TRBD1. Germline assignment: CDR1 SGHRS and CDR2 YFSETQ. V was pared by 4 bases and J by 7 bases, with 6 bases of the junction left unmatched. The CDR3 contains 13 residues. Here the CDR3 DNA reads TGCGCCAGCAGCCACGACAGGGGCCCTGGCTACACCTTC. Translating gives CASSHDRGPGYTF.

Comments on this clonotype: A read error may account for a junction end that differs from germline. The chain is built from TRBV7-2 and TRBJ2-7, with 10 bases that match TRBD2. CDR3 length: 16 residues. Germline lookup yields CDR1 SGHTA and CDR2 FQGNSA. The CDR3 sequence is CASSIAGTSVSYEQYF. CDR3 in DNA: TGTGCCAGCAGCATAGCCGGGACTAGCGTTAGCTACGAGCAGTACTTC. The variable domain in full, with the rest retrieved from reference TRBV7-2 and TRBJ2-7, is GAGVSQSPSNKVTEKGKDVELRCDPISGHTALYWYRQSLGQGLEFLIYFQGNSAPDKSGLPSDRFSAERTGGSVSTLTIQRTQQEDSAVYLCASSIAGTSVSYEQYFGPGTRLTVT.